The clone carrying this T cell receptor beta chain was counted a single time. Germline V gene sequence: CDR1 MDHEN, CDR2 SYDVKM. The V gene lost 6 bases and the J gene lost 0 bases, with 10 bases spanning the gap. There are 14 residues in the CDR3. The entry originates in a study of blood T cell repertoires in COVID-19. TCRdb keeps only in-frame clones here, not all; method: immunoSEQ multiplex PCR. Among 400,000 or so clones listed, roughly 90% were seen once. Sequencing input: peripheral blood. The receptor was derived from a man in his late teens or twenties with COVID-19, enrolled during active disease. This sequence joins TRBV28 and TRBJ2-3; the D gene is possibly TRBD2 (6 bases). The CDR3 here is CASSRGVSTDTQYF. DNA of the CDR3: TGTGCCAGCAGCCGCGGGGTTAGCACAGATACGCAGTATTTT.